This T cell receptor (beta chain) was retrieved from a study of T-cell reconstitution after alpha-beta-depleted transplantation in children (dated by TCRdb to about 2016). A note on the overall study: Using TCR repertoire profiling, the study followed T-cell immune reconstitution in a quantitative way in children after TCRalphabeta/CD19-depleted allogeneic hematopoietic cell transplantation.

Overall results and qualifications from the work: The high TCRbeta diversity at day 60 in some patients was ascribed to recipient T cells and intrathymic progenitors that had survived conditioning. Over the following months the frequencies of hyperexpanded clones went down, and after one year T-cell counts and TCRbeta diversity were mostly credited to newly produced T cells. About two months after transplant, the apparently early recovery of alphabetaT-cell counts reportedly depended on just several hundred clones that had expanded rapidly and came from non-depleted graft cells.

Via the germline V gene, CDR1 is SQVTM and CDR2 ANQGSEA. Reading from cysteine to phenylalanine, the CDR3 counts 13 amino acids. Only the CDR3 portion is preserved as DNA: 39 bases, with reading frame beginning at the first base. The V end gives up 6 bases and the J end 8 bases, leaving 8 bases in the junction not matched to a gene. Library generation was performed with PCR. Instrument used: Illumina HiSeq 2500. TCR library preparation used molecular barcoding, with unique molecular identifiers applied to normalize quantification of the TCRbeta repertoire. TCRdb redid the processing of the public reads, applying fastp at Q25 and MiXCR, and retained in-frame beta chains. Each CDR3 protein appears once, grouped with its most common genes and DNA. Present in this sample are under 450,000 distinct CDR3 sequences, about 16% of which were seen just once. 25% to 35% of the sample comes from the top ten. The treatment or condition label here, explained by the study, means: allogeneic hematopoietic cell transplantation with graft depleted of TCRalphabeta T cells and CD19 B cells. TCRalphabeta/CD19-depleted allogeneic hematopoietic cell grafts were given to the transplant recipients, all of whom were children.

There are a few counts of this clonotype. What antigen it recognizes has not been identified. One base away there is no much larger clone; base qualities are not given. This sequence uses TRBV29-1 and TRBJ1-4; 8 bases in the middle match TRBD1. This specimen was PBMCs, mostly from graft donor cells, taken 360 days after TCRalphabeta/CD19-depleted stem cell transplant. The origin of this receptor is a boy under three years old who had a stem cell transplant for Wiskott-Aldrich syndrome, so the T cells may come from the graft donor. The CDR3 in this case is CSVRTGGDEKLFF. The nucleotide sequence is given as TGCAGCGTCCGAACAGGGGGGGACGAAAAACTGTTTTTT.